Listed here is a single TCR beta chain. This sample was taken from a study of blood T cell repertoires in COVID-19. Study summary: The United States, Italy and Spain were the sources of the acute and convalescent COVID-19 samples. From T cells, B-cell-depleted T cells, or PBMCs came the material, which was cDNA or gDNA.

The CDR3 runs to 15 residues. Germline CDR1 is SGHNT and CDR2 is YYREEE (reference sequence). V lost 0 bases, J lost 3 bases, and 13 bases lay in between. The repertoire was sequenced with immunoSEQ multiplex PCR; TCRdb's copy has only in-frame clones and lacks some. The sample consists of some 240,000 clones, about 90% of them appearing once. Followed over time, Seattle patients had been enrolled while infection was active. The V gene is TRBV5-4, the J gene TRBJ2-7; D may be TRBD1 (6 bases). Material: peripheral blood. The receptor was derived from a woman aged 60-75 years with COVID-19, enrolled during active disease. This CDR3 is CASSLETQGRYEQYF. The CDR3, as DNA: TGTGCCAGCAGCTTGGAGACGCAGGGGCGCTACGAGCAGTACTTC.